The clone carrying this TCR beta chain has just a few counts. A second about 7 to 11 cycle PCR used barcoded and J-beta primers. TCRdb re-derived calls from the 5' RACE reads in MiXCR, one entry per CDR3 protein. The table shows 650,000 to 950,000 distinct CDR3 sequences, with roughly 44% occurring only once. This entry is derived from a study of blood T cells in healthy people across ages. V was trimmed by 6 bases and J by 8 bases, leaving 11 bases between them. CDR3 length: 13 residues. Germline CDR1 and CDR2: ENHRY and SYGVKD. Sequenced sample: blood. This sequence was found in a man in his fifties or sixties in good health. The J gene is TRBJ1-6, the V gene TRBV10-3; no reliable D call. CDR3 nucleotide sequence: TGTGCCATCAGGTTGGGAGTGGATTCACCCCTCCACTTT. Encoded protein: CAIRLGVDSPLHF.